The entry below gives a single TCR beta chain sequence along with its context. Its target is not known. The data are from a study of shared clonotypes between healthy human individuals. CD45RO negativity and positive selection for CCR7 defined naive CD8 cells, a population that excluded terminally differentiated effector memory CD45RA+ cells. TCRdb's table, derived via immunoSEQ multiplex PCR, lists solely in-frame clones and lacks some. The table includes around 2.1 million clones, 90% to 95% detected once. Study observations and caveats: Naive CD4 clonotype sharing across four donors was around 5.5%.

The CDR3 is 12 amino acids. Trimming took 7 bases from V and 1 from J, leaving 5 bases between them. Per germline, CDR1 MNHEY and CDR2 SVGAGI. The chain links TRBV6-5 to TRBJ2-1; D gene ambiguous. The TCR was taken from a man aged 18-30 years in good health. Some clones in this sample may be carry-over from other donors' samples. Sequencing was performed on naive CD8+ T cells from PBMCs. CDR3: CASKGSYNEQFF. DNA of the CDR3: TGTGCCAGCAAGGGATCCTACAATGAGCAGTTCTTC.